Below are 24 T cell receptor beta chains sequenced from a single sample in a study of identical twins. TCRdb used MiXCR to reprocess the 5' RACE reads, holding one entry per CDR3 protein. The repertoire holds about 530,000 distinct CDR3 sequences, with 20% to 25% as singletons. The same specimen was also included in a second study, on yellow fever vaccine responses in identical twins.

Sequenced input: CD4+ T cells sorted from blood. The receptors stem from a woman under 30 in good health.

This clonotype was recorded a few times. The gene calls are TRBV7-2 and TRBJ1-5, with TRBD1 identical over 7 bases. This CDR3 has 16 amino acids. V dropped 4 bases and J dropped 0; count of bases not matched to a gene: 6. Per germline, CDR1 SGHTA and CDR2 FQGNSA. The CDR3 loop reads CASSSKDRLSNQPQHF. The CDR3 nucleotides read TGTGCCAGCAGCTCCAAGGACAGGCTTAGCAATCAGCCCCAGCATTTT. Together with reference TRBV7-2 and TRBJ1-5, the CDR3 gives the full variable domain: GAGVSQSPSNKVTEKGKDVELRCDPISGHTALYWYRQSLGQGLEFLIYFQGNSAPDKSGLPSDRFSAERTGGSVSTLTIQRTQQEDSAVYLCASSSKDRLSNQPQHFGDGTRLSIL.

This clonotype was counted only a few times. The chain combines TRBV5-1 with TRBJ2-3; the D gene is possibly TRBD1 (6 bases). CDR3 size: 15 residues. The V gene lost 3 bases and the J gene lost 2 bases, with 13 bases spanning the gap. CDR1 and CDR2 (germline): SGHRS, YFSETQ. The CDR3 region is CASSYLQGYTDTQYF. The DNA of the CDR3 is TGCGCCAGCAGCTATTTACAGGGTTACACAGATACGCAGTATTTT.

V usage is TRBV20-1 and J usage is TRBJ2-3; TRBD1 is a possible D gene (5 bases). Germline CDR1 DFQATT, CDR2 SNEGSKA (reference sequence). V was pared by 7 bases and J by 7 bases, with 9 bases between. The CDR3 is made up of 10 amino acids. DNA of the CDR3: TGCAGTGTAGGGGATCATACGCAGTATTTT. Protein sequence: CSVGDHTQYF.

About this clonotype: The junction does not match germline at one end; this may be a read error. The gene calls are TRBV28 and TRBJ2-7; 8 bases map to TRBD1. Germline CDR1 reads MDHEN; CDR2 reads SYDVKM. CDR3 size: 14 residues. The CDR3 reads CASSLGGTGYEQYF. CDR3 DNA: TGCGCCAGCAGCTTGGGTGGGACAGGCTACGAGCAGTACTTC. The full variable domain, completed using reference TRBV28 and TRBJ2-7, is DVKVTQSSRYLVKRTGEKVFLECVQDMDHENMFWYRQDPGLGLRLIYFSYDVKMKEKGDIPEGYSVSREKKERFSLILESASTNQTSMYLCASSLGGTGYEQYFGPGTRLTVT.

The chain combines TRBV2 with TRBJ2-7; maybe TRBD2 (6 bases). CDR3 length: 14 amino acids. CDR1 and CDR2 (germline): SNHLY, FYNNEI. V shed 8 bases and J shed 1 base, with 15 bases lying between them. In DNA form, the CDR3 reads TGTGCCAGCTCGGGGCGGGGCGGTTCCTACGAGCAGTACTTC. Amino acid sequence: CASSGRGGSYEQYF.

The genes are TRBV7-9 and TRBJ2-2; D gene ambiguous. Trimming removed 6 bases at V and 3 bases at J, with 14 bases between. The CDR3 length is 15 residues. CDR1 and CDR2 from the germline V gene are SEHNR and FQNEAQ (reference sequence). The CDR3 here is CASRPVGMDTGELFF. The CDR3 DNA is TGTGCCAGCAGACCCGTGGGGATGGACACCGGGGAGCTGTTTTTT.

This clonotype was counted many times. The chain couples TRBV5-1 to TRBJ2-1; D call uncertain. There are 16 residues in the CDR3. From germline, CDR1 is SGHRS and CDR2 YFSETQ. V was pared by 1 base and J by 0 bases, with 11 bases between. The chain's CDR3 is CASSLKQPSSYNEQFF. CDR3 nucleotide sequence: TGCGCCAGCAGCTTGAAACAGCCCAGCTCCTACAATGAGCAGTTCTTC.

This clonotype was detected a few times. This chain connects TRBV10-3 to TRBJ2-1, with 8 nucleotides matching TRBD2. There are 16 residues in the CDR3. V lost 2 bases, J lost 2 bases, and 5 bases stayed unmatched. Germline V gene sequence: CDR1 ENHRY, CDR2 SYGVKD. This CDR3 is CAISETTSGPYNEQFF. The CDR3 DNA reads TGTGCCATCAGTGAGACAACTAGCGGACCCTACAATGAGCAGTTCTTC.

This sequence joins TRBV18 and TRBJ2-7; maybe TRBD1 (5 bases). The ends were cut back, 0 bases at V and 0 bases at J, with 6 bases in the middle. In germline, CDR1 is KGHSH, CDR2 LQKENI. The length of the CDR3 is 14 residues. CDR3 loop: CASSPPQGSYEQYF. The CDR3 DNA reads TGTGCCAGCTCACCACCGCAGGGCTCCTACGAGCAGTACTTC.

This clonotype was observed a few times. This CDR3 is CASSQRGSYEQYV. CDR3 nucleotides: TGTGCCAGCAGCCAGAGGGGCTCCTACGAGCAGTACGTC. The J gene is TRBJ2-7, the V gene TRBV5-6; D tentatively reads TRBD1 or TRBD2 (5 bases each). V was clipped by 4 bases and J by 0 bases, with 8 bases between them. Germline CDR1 is SGHDT and CDR2 is YYEEEE. The CDR3 has 13 residues.

This clonotype has a handful of counts. The chain links TRBV15 to TRBJ2-2, with a possible D match to TRBD1 (6 bases). The CDR3 has 15 amino acids. V was clipped by 6 bases and J by 0 bases, with 11 bases between them. The germline CDR1 and CDR2 sequences are LNHNV and YYDKDF (reference sequence). The CDR3 spells CATRGQGTNTGELFF. The CDR3 nucleotides are TGTGCCACCAGAGGTCAGGGGACGAACACCGGGGAGCTGTTTTTT.

V gene TRBV5-4 combines with J gene TRBJ2-3; maybe TRBD2 (5 bases). The germline V gene encodes CDR1 SGHNT and CDR2 YYREEE (reference sequence). The CDR3 has 14 residues. V lost 4 bases and J lost 2, with 11 bases in between. Here the CDR3 DNA reads TGTGCCAGCAGCGAGAGACGGGACACAGATACGCAGTATTTT. This codes for CASSERRDTDTQYF.

The chain employs TRBV12-3 or TRBV12-4 and TRBJ2-7; TRBD2 might be the D (6 bases). V gave up 6 bases and J gave up 3 bases, with 15 bases separating them. The CDR3 runs 14 residues. CDR3 loop: CASSLEAGLYEQYF. Here the CDR3 DNA reads TGTGCCAGCAGCCTTGAGGCGGGGCTCTACGAGCAGTACTTC.

The V gene is TRBV27, the J gene TRBJ2-7; 9 positions match TRBD1. CDR3 length equals 14 residues. From germline, CDR1 is MNHEY and CDR2 SMNVEV (reference sequence). V gave up 6 bases and J gave up 6 bases; unmatched junction bases: 9. CDR3 nucleotides: TGTGCCAGCAGGCCCTTAGGGACAGGGCCCGAGCAGTACTTC. Amino acid sequence: CASRPLGTGPEQYF.

A few counts support this clonotype. The V and J genes are TRBV11-3 and TRBJ2-5; weak D call: TRBD1 (5 bases). Trimming pared 5 bases from V and 2 bases from J, leaving 9 bases between. CDR1 and CDR2 (germline): SGHNT, YENEEA. The CDR3 runs to 13 residues. CDR3 residues: CASSIGAQETQYF. CDR3 DNA: TGTGCCAGCAGCATAGGGGCTCAAGAGACCCAGTACTTC.

The CDR3 loop is CASSNLGGINQPQHF. CDR3 sequence (DNA): TGTGCCAGCAGTAACTTGGGCGGAATCAATCAGCCCCAGCATTTT. This chain connects TRBV12-3 or TRBV12-4 to TRBJ1-5; D remains unclear. V lost 5 bases and J lost 3, with 14 bases in between. The CDR3 extends over 15 amino acids.

The genes are TRBV7-9 and TRBJ2-2; TRBD2 aligns across 8 bases. CDR1 and CDR2 from the germline V gene are SEHNR and FQNEAQ (reference sequence). Unmatched junction bases numbered 5, after V lost 2 bases and J lost 6 bases. The CDR3 sequence is 15 residues long. Here the CDR3 reads CASSLSGRSAGELFF. The CDR3 DNA follows: TGTGCCAGCAGCTTAAGCGGGAGATCGGCCGGGGAGCTGTTTTTT.

This clonotype was counted between two and nine times. The rearrangement joins TRBV5-1 to TRBJ1-6, with 8 bases that match TRBD1. The trim removed 0 bases at V and 7 bases at J, leaving 9 bases unmatched. The CDR3 extends over 17 amino acids. Germline values: CDR1 SGHRS, CDR2 YFSETQ. The CDR3 reads CASSLGAGTGLNSPLHF. The CDR3 coding sequence is TGCGCCAGCAGCTTGGGAGCCGGGACAGGTCTCAATTCACCCCTCCACTTT.

The chain couples TRBV20-1 to TRBJ2-6; 8 bases line up with TRBD1. The CDR3 has 19 residues. The germline gives CDR1 DFQATT, CDR2 SNEGSKA (reference sequence). J gave up 0 bases and V 1 base, and 11 bases lay outside the gene matches. The chain's CDR3 is CSARAAPGQESSGANVLTF. DNA of the CDR3: TGCAGTGCTAGAGCCGCGCCGGGACAGGAGAGCTCTGGGGCCAACGTCCTGACTTTC.

The chain has TRBV12-3 or TRBV12-4 and TRBJ2-7; 11 bases match TRBD2. V lost 6 bases and J lost 6; bases outside the gene matches: 4. The CDR3 consists of 13 residues. For the CDR3, the DNA is TGTGCCAGCAGAGCTAGCGGGAGGAGCGAGCAGTACTTC. Encoded protein: CASRASGRSEQYF.

The CDR3 is CASTGLAGGRTPNNEQFF. CDR3 sequence (DNA): TGTGCCAGCACCGGACTAGCGGGAGGACGAACCCCGAACAATGAGCAGTTCTTC. The chain carries TRBV28 and TRBJ2-1; TRBD2 matches at 14 bases. J was trimmed by 5 bases and V by 7 bases; bases with no gene match: 13. Germline CDR1 reads MDHEN; CDR2 reads SYDVKM. The CDR3 is made up of 18 amino acids. The variable domain in full, with the rest retrieved from reference TRBV28 and TRBJ2-1, is DVKVTQSSRYLVKRTGEKVFLECVQDMDHENMFWYRQDPGLGLRLIYFSYDVKMKEKGDIPEGYSVSREKKERFSLILESASTNQTSMYLCASTGLAGGRTPNNEQFFGPGTRLTVL.

The rearrangement joins TRBV7-9 to TRBJ2-1, with TRBD2 identical over 7 bases. The CDR3 runs to 16 residues. The V segment lost 3 bases and the J segment 6 bases; nucleotides outside the gene matches: 11. Germline loops: CDR1 SEHNR, CDR2 FQNEAQ (reference sequence). This CDR3 reads CASSLPGLPTSNEQFF. DNA of the CDR3: TGTGCCAGCAGCTTGCCGGGACTACCGACCTCCAATGAGCAGTTCTTC.

The chain recombines TRBV20-1 with TRBJ2-1; D gene unclear. V dropped 5 bases and J dropped 7 bases, with 6 bases sitting between them. Germline V CDR1 and CDR2: DFQATT, SNEGSKA (reference sequence). This CDR3 is built from 10 residues. This chain's CDR3 is CSAPKNEQFF. The CDR3 DNA reads as TGCAGTGCTCCGAAGAATGAGCAGTTCTTC.

This clonotype came up many times. V is TRBV12-3 or TRBV12-4 and J is TRBJ2-2; perhaps TRBD2 as D (6 bases). CDR3 length: 17 residues. The ends were cut back, 6 bases at V and 1 base at J, with 18 bases in the middle. Here the CDR3 reads CASRNPVISGNTGELFF. The CDR3 DNA reads TGTGCCAGCAGGAACCCGGTGATTAGCGGGAACACCGGGGAGCTGTTTTTT.